Given below is one T cell receptor (beta chain) in context. Other DNA sequences from this sample encode an identical CDR3 as well. Data came from immunoSEQ multiplex PCR; TCRdb stores just in-frame clones and leaves some out. The sample holds almost 65,000 clones, 82% seen once. The data originate from a study of glioma-infiltrating T cells after dendritic cell vaccination. For the study at large: Samples are from glioblastoma patients in Phase I and II dendritic cell vaccine trials.

Per the germline V gene, CDR1 is SGHDT and CDR2 is YYEEEE. V was cut by 2 bases and J by 6 bases, with 9 bases left in between. The CDR3 covers 12 residues. Before vaccination, two weeks after the third vaccination, and at progression, PBMC were collected. This TCR was recovered from a human donor with glioblastoma. The sample in question was blood, obtained before dendritic cell vaccination. V gene TRBV5-6 combines with J gene TRBJ2-7; possibly TRBD1 for D (5 bases). CDR3 in amino acids: CASSFLRGEQYF. For the CDR3, the DNA is TGTGCCAGCAGCTTTCTTAGGGGCGAGCAGTACTTC.